This T cell receptor (beta chain) was profiled in a study of T cells in Graves' hyperthyroidism and ophthalmopathy. Study information: Upon initial diagnosis and before any treatment, peripheral blood was collected.

The CDR3 regions of TCR beta were amplified from RNA transcripts. HTBI primers drove first-round RT-PCR of the TCR CDR3. Via MiXCR, TCRdb re-called the multiplex PCR reads, giving one row per CDR3 protein. The profile shows more than 500,000 distinct CDR3 sequences, about 15% of them singletons. This clonotype was seen repeatedly, ten times or more. Its matching antigen is unknown. Patients between 18 and 65 years old had hyperthyroidism, newly diagnosed and lasting under 2 months. Used for diagnoses were clinical symptoms, serum thyroxine and TRAb, thyroid ultrasound and orbital computed tomography. In germline, CDR1 is SGHAT, CDR2 FQNNGV. This CDR3 is 16 amino acids long. Trimming shortened V by 3 bases and J by 7 bases, and 18 bases separated the two germline ends. Study results and caveats: From stable hyperthyroidism, ophthalmopathy was separated by a 13 V-J model.

The receptor was derived from a woman between 35 and 50 years old with Graves' hyperthyroidism. The sequenced material came from blood. V gene TRBV11-2 combines with J gene TRBJ2-2, with D possibly being TRBD2 (6 bases). The CDR3 DNA reads TGTGCCAGCAGCTTTCTGGTCTCGGGAGCGGACGGGGAGCTGTTTTTT. This translates into CASSFLVSGADGELFF.